These 11 T cell receptor beta chains were all obtained from the same sample, sequenced in a study of T cells after somatic rescue of genetic block. This table comes from immunoSEQ multiplex PCR, and its TCRdb copy is limited to in-frame clones, with some not included. The profile shows approximately 100,000 clones, over 80% of them singletons. Sequencing used peripheral blood mononuclear cells (PBMCs). All receptors derive from a woman between 18 and 29 years old.

V and J are TRBV10-3 and TRBJ2-5; 8 nucleotides agree with TRBD2. This CDR3 comprises 14 residues. Germline V CDR1 and CDR2: ENHRY, SYGVKD. V gave up 6 bases and J gave up 5 bases; unmatched junction bases: 8. The CDR3 coding sequence is TGTGCCATCAGCGACTTAGCGGGAACGGAGACCCAGTACTTC. Translating it yields CAISDLAGTETQYF.

The chain couples TRBV30 to TRBJ1-3; D unresolved. Germline V CDR1 and CDR2: GTSNPN, SVGIG (reference sequence). The V and J ends lost 0 bases and 4 bases respectively, with 13 bases between them. CDR3 length: 15 amino acids. The chain's CDR3 is CAWSVWGSAGNTIYF. DNA of the CDR3: TGTGCCTGGAGTGTATGGGGATCCGCGGGAAACACCATATATTTT.

The rearrangement uses TRBV11-2 and TRBJ2-5; no definite D call. The V gene lost 1 base and the J gene lost 5 bases, with 2 bases spanning the gap. The CDR3 contains 11 residues. From germline, CDR1 is SGHAT and CDR2 FQNNGV. The CDR3 DNA sequence: TGTGCCAGCAGCTTAGTTGAGACCCAGTACTTC. It is translated as CASSLVETQYF.

The CDR3 here is CASRRPGQGYEQYF. In DNA form, the CDR3 reads TGTGCCAGCAGACGCCCGGGACAGGGCTACGAGCAGTACTTC. J is TRBJ2-7 and V is TRBV7-2; TRBD1 matches 9 bases. Germline CDR1 reads SGHTA; CDR2 reads FQGNSA. V was clipped by 6 bases and J by 3 bases; unmatched bases: 6. The length of the CDR3 is 14 residues.

J is TRBJ2-7 and V is TRBV5-1, with 10 bases that match TRBD1. Germline CDR1 is SGHRS and CDR2 is YFSETQ. The CDR3 totals 14 residues. With 4 bases clipped from V and 5 bases from J, the junction kept 6 bases outside the gene matches. The CDR3 here is CASSLGQGRDEQYF. The CDR3 nucleotides are TGCGCCAGCAGCCTGGGACAGGGGAGGGACGAGCAGTACTTC. Full variable domain (missing parts from reference TRBV5-1 and TRBJ2-7): KAGVTQTPRYLIKTRGQQVTLSCSPISGHRSVSWYQQTPGQGLQFLFEYFSETQRNKGNFPGRFSGRQFSNSRSEMNVSTLELGDSALYLCASSLGQGRDEQYFGPGTRLTVT.

The chain links TRBV7-9 to TRBJ2-1; TRBD2 aligns across 8 bases. V was pared by 2 bases and J by 14 bases, with 5 bases of the junction left unmatched. CDR3 length: 12 amino acids. Germline V CDR1 and CDR2: SEHNR, FQNEAQ (reference sequence). CDR3 nucleotide sequence: TGTGCCAGCAGCTTAAAGCGGGAGAAGGAGTTCTTC. Protein product: CASSLKREKEFF.

In DNA, the CDR3 is TGTGCCAGTAGTCAGGGACGAGGGAGCCCCTACGAGCAGTACTTC. Translated: CASSQGRGSPYEQYF. V is TRBV6-1 and J is TRBJ2-7; TRBD1 or TRBD2 may be the D gene (5 bases each). Germline V gene sequence: CDR1 MNHNS, CDR2 SASEGT. V was cut by 9 bases and J by 2 bases, with 20 bases left in between. The CDR3 is 15 residues long.

CDR3 nucleotides: TGCGCCAGCAGTCAATCTTCGAGCCTCCAACTAAGGGATTACCAAGAGACCCAGTACTTC. It encodes CASSQSSSLQLRDYQETQYF. The V and J genes are TRBV23-1 and TRBJ2-5; D uncertain. TRBV23-1 is identified as an open reading frame with a role that is uncertain. V lost 0 bases and J 0 bases, leaving 23 bases between the germline ends. The CDR3 extends over 20 amino acids.

This sequence joins TRBV7-8 and TRBJ2-7; a weak D match, TRBD2 (5 bases). The CDR3 runs 15 residues. V lost 2 bases and J 2 bases, leaving 13 bases between the germline ends. Germline assignment: CDR1 SGHVS and CDR2 FQNEAQ. CDR3 coding DNA: TGTGCCAGCAGCTTAAGGTGGGAGAGGACCTACGAGCAGTACTTC. This gives the protein CASSLRWERTYEQYF.

DNA for the CDR3: TGTGCCAGCGGGTTCGGCAATCAGCCCCAGCATTTT. Residues: CASGFGNQPQHF. This sequence joins TRBV28 and TRBJ1-5; no clear D. V was pared by 8 bases and J by 2 bases, with 7 bases between. This CDR3 has 12 residues. Germline V lookup: CDR1 MDHEN, CDR2 SYDVKM.

This clone was observed a single time. The chain uses TRBV6-1 and TRBJ2-7; 8 positions agree with TRBD1. CDR1 is MNHNS, CDR2 SASEGT, per germline. V shed 3 bases and J 2 bases; nucleotides not matched to a gene: 6. This CDR3 is built from 15 residues. The CDR3 bases are TGTGCCAGCAGTGAGGCGACAGGGGCCGCCTACGAGCAGTACTTC. Translating gives CASSEATGAAYEQYF.